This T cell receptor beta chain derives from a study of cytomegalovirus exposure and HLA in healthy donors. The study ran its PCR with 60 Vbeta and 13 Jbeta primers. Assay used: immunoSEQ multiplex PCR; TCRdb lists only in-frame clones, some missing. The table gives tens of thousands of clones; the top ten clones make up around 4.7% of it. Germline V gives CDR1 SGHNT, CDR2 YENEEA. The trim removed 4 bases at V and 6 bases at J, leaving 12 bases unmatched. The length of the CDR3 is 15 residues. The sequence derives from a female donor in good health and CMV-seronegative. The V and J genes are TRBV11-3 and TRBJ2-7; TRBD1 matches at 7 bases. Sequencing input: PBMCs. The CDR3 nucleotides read TGTGCCAGCAGCTATTCCCGAGGGGGCGCAGGCGAGCAGTACTTC. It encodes CASSYSRGGAGEQYF.